This T cell receptor beta chain is drawn from a study of T cell changes during pregnancy in multiple sclerosis. TCRdb's table, derived via immunoSEQ multiplex PCR, lists solely in-frame clones and lacks some. The table records tens of thousands of clones, almost 95% of them present only once. J gave up 2 bases and V 3 bases, and 5 bases lay outside the gene matches. Looked up from germline, CDR1 is SEHNR and CDR2 is FQNEAQ (reference sequence). This CDR3 contains 15 residues. Sequenced material: peripheral blood. The V gene is TRBV7-9, the J gene TRBJ1-1, with 8 bases matching TRBD1. The receptor was derived from a female donor with multiple sclerosis, enrolled in a pregnancy study. CDR3 sequence: CASSFADRANTEAFF. The CDR3 DNA reads TGTGCCAGCAGCTTTGCGGACAGGGCTAACACTGAAGCTTTCTTT. Full variable domain (rest looked up from reference TRBV7-9 and TRBJ1-1): DTGVSQNPRHKITKRGQNVTFRCDPISEHNRLYWYRQTLGQGPEFLTYFQNEAQLEKSRLLSDRFSAERPKGSFSTLEIQRTEQGDSAMYLCASSFADRANTEAFFGQGTRLTVV.